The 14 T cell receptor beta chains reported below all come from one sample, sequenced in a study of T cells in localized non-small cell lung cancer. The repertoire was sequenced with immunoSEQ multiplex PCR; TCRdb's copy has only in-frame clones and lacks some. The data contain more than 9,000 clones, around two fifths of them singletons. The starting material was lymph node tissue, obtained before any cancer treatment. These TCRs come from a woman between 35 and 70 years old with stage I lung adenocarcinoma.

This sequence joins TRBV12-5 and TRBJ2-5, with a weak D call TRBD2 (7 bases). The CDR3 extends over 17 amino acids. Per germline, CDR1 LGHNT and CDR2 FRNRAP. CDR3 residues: CASTLGPRGGGVETQYF. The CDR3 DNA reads TGTGCCAGCACCCTGGGGCCACGGGGAGGGGGGGTAGAGACCCAGTACTTC.

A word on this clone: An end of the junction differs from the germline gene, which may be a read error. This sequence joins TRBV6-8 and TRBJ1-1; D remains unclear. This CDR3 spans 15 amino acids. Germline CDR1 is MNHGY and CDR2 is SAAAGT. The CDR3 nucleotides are TGTGCCAACAGTTACTCGCTACTCTTGAACACTGAAGCTTTCTTT. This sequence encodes CANSYSLLLNTEAFF.

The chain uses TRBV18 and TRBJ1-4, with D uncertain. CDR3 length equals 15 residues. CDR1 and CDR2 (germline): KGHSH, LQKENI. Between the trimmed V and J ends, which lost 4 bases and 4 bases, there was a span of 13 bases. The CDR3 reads CASSRTGGNNEKLFF. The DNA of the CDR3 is TGTGCCAGCTCACGCACGGGTGGGAATAATGAAAAACTGTTTTTT.

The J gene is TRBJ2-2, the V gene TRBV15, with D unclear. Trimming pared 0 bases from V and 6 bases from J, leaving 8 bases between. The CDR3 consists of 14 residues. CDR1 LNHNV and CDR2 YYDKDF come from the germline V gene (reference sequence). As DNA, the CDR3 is TGTGCCACCAGCAGAGATTACCAGGCCGGGGAGCTGTTTTTT. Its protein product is CATSRDYQAGELFF.

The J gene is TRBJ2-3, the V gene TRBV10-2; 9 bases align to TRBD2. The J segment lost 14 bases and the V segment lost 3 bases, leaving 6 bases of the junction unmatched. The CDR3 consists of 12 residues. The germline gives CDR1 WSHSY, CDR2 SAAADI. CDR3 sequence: CASSDVAGERYF. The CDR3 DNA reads TGCGCCAGCAGTGACGTAGCGGGGGAGCGGTATTTT.

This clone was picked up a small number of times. The DNA for the CDR3 is TGTGCCAGCAGCTTCGAGGGTTTAGAATACAATGAGCAGTTCTTC. Encoded protein: CASSFEGLEYNEQFF. The chain joins TRBV7-6 to TRBJ2-1; tentatively, D is TRBD2 (5 bases). The V end was cut by 3 bases, the J end by 4 bases, with 13 bases between. Germline values: CDR1 SGHVS, CDR2 FNYEAQ. The CDR3 is 15 residues long.

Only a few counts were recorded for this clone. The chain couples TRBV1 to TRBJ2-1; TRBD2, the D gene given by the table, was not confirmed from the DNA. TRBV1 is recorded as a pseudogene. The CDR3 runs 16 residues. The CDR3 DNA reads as TGCGCCAGCAGCCGTGAGGATAGCTCCACCTACAATGAGCAGTTCTTC. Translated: CASSREDSSTYNEQFF.

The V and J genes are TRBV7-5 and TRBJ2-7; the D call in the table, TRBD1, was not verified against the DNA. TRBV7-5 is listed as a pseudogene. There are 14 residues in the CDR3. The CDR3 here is CATLDRASSYEQYF. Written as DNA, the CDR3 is TGTGCCACCCTTGACAGGGCGAGCTCCTACGAGCAGTACTTC.

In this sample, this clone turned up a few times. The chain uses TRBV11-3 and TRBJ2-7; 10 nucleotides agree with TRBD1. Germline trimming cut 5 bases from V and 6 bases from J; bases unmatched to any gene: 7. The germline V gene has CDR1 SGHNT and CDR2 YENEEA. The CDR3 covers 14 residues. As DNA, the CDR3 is TGTGCCAGCAGCGTCGGGACAGGGGTTGTCGAGCAGTACTTC. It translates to CASSVGTGVVEQYF.

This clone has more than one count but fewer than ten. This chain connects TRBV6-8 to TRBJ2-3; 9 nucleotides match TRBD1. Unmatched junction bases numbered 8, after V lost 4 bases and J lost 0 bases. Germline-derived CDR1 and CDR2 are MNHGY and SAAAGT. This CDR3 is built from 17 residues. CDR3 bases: TGTGCCAGCAGTTTAAAGGGGACAGGGCCAAGCACAGATACGCAGTATTTT. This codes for CASSLKGTGPSTDTQYF.

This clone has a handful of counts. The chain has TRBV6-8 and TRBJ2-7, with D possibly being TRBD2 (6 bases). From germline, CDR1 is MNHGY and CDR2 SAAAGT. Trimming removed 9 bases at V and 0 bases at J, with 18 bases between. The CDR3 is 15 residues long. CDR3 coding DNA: TGTGCCAGTAAGACCACCGGGACTGGCTCCTACGAGCAGTACTTC. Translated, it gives CASKTTGTGSYEQYF.

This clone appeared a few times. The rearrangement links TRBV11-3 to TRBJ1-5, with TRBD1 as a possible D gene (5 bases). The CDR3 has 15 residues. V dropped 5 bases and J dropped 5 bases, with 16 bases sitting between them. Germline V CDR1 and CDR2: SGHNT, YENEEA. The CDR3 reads CASSEQGSGYQPQHF. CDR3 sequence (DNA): TGTGCCAGCAGCGAGCAGGGAAGCGGCTATCAGCCCCAGCATTTT.

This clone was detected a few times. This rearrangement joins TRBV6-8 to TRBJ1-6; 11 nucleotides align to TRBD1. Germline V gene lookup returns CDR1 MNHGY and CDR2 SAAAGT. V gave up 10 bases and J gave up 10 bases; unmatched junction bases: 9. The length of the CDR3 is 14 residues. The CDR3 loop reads CATQRTGGRSPLHF. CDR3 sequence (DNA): TGTGCCACCCAAAGGACAGGGGGCCGGTCACCCCTCCACTTT.

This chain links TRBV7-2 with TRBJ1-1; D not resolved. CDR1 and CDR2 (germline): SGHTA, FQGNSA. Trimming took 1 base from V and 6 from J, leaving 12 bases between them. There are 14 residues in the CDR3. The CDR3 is CASSLGWTGAEAFF. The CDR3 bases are TGTGCCAGCAGCTTAGGGTGGACTGGCGCTGAAGCTTTCTTT.